Presented here are 30 T cell receptor beta chains from one specimen sequenced in a study of T cell responses to AZD1222 COVID-19 vaccine. Some clones are missing from TCRdb's copy, which holds only in-frame ones; the method was immunoSEQ multiplex PCR. The sample has roughly 43,000 clones, about four fifths seen once. This material consisted of peripheral blood, taken 28 days after the second dose of the MenACWY control vaccine. These receptors all stem from an adult who received the MenACWY meningococcal vaccine as a control.

The rearrangement joins TRBV14 to TRBJ2-7, with D possibly called TRBD1 or TRBD2 (7 bases each). The CDR3 totals 16 residues. CDR1 is SGHDN, CDR2 FVKESK, per germline. The V end lost 9 bases, the J end lost 5 bases, and 26 bases lay between the germline ends. CDR3 amino acids: CARAVGGHRGLDEQYV. DNA of the CDR3: TGTGCCAGAGCAGTGGGGGGGCACAGGGGCTTGGACGAGCAGTACGTC.

A few counts support this clone. CDR3: CASSWVAGKNQPQHF. In DNA form, the CDR3 reads TGTGCCAGCAGTTGGGTGGCAGGGAAAAATCAGCCCCAGCATTTT. This chain connects TRBV27 to TRBJ1-5, with D maybe TRBD1 (5 bases). The germline V and J ends were trimmed by 4 bases and 4 bases, with 14 bases remaining between them. The CDR3 is made up of 15 amino acids. Germline CDR1 and CDR2: MNHEY and SMNVEV (reference sequence).

V gene TRBV21-1 combines with J gene TRBJ1-2. TRBV21-1 is recorded as a pseudogene. The CDR3 has 16 residues. The CDR3, as DNA: TGTGCCAGCAGCAAGACCAGCGGACGCAGGCAGTATGGCTACACCTTC. Protein product: CASSKTSGRRQYGYTF.

This rearrangement joins TRBV5-1 to TRBJ1-2, with 7 bases aligning to TRBD1. The CDR3 spans 13 residues. V dropped 1 base and J dropped 6; count of bases not matched to a gene: 3. Germline V gene data show CDR1 as SGHRS and CDR2 as YFSETQ. In DNA, the CDR3 is TGCGCCAGCAGCTTGAATGACAGGGATGGCTACACCTTC. Encoded protein: CASSLNDRDGYTF. The full variable domain, in which reference TRBV5-1 and TRBJ1-2 provide the parts outside the CDR3, is KAGVTQTPRYLIKTRGQQVTLSCSPISGHRSVSWYQQTPGQGLQFLFEYFSETQRNKGNFPGRFSGRQFSNSRSEMNVSTLELGDSALYLCASSLNDRDGYTFGSGTRLTVV.

The genes are TRBV11-3 and TRBJ2-1, with 9 bases aligning to TRBD2. Unmatched junction bases numbered 8, after V lost 1 base and J lost 10 bases. The CDR3 runs to 15 residues. Germline CDR1 reads SGHNT; CDR2 reads YENEEA. CDR3 nucleotide sequence: TGTGCCAGCAGCTTAGGGGGCGGGAGGGCCAAGGAGCAGTTCTTC. This encodes CASSLGGGRAKEQFF.

The rearrangement uses TRBV7-2 and TRBJ1-5; D perhaps matches TRBD1 (5 bases). The CDR3 length is 16 residues. Germline V CDR1 and CDR2: SGHTA, FQGNSA. The ends were cut back, 1 base at V and 4 bases at J, with 14 bases in the middle. Here the CDR3 reads CASSLGAGRINQPQHF. CDR3 in DNA: TGTGCCAGCAGCTTAGGGGCGGGGCGTATTAATCAGCCCCAGCATTTT.

The V call is TRBV10-1, the J call TRBJ2-1; D unclear. Germline values: CDR1 WNHNN, CDR2 SYGVQD (reference sequence). The CDR3 runs 14 residues. V shed 7 bases and J shed 4 bases, with 14 bases lying between them. The chain's CDR3 is CASILGTLYNEQFF. In nucleotides, the CDR3 is TGCGCCAGCATACTGGGAACCTTATACAATGAGCAGTTCTTC.

The V call is TRBV9, the J call TRBJ2-3; the match to TRBD2 covers 10 bases. CDR1 and CDR2 (germline): SGDLS, YYNGEE. The CDR3 sequence is 13 residues long. With 4 bases clipped from V and 11 bases from J, the junction kept 7 bases outside the gene matches. The CDR3 DNA is TGTGCCAGCAGCAGAGGGACTAGCGAAGTGCAGTATTTT. Translated, it gives CASSRGTSEVQYF.

The CDR3 reads CASSLAEFTEAFF. In DNA, the CDR3 is TGTGCCAGCAGCTTGGCGGAGTTTACTGAAGCTTTCTTT. This chain links TRBV5-6 with TRBJ1-1; unclear D gene. V was trimmed by 0 bases and J by 5 bases, leaving 8 bases between them. The CDR3 runs to 13 residues. The germline CDR1 and CDR2 sequences are SGHDT and YYEEEE.

This chain uses TRBV6-5 with TRBJ1-1, with TRBD1 as a possible D gene (6 bases). The CDR3 is 15 residues long. Per the germline V gene, CDR1 is MNHEY and CDR2 is SVGAGI. V lost 3 bases to trimming and J lost 3 bases, with 14 bases between them. CDR3 residues: CASSYRRRGHTEAFF. CDR3 DNA: TGTGCCAGCAGTTATCGGCGACGGGGGCACACTGAAGCTTTCTTT.

The rearrangement uses TRBV28 and TRBJ1-1; D gene unclear. Germline values: CDR1 MDHEN, CDR2 SYDVKM. Trimming shortened V by 5 bases and J by 8 bases, and 9 bases separated the two germline ends. CDR3 length: 11 residues. The CDR3, as DNA: TGTGCCAGCAGTATCAGCCGAGAAGCTTTCTTT. Encoded protein: CASSISREAFF.

This clone was counted between two and nine times. The chain couples TRBV30 to TRBJ1-1; 7 bases are shared with TRBD1. This CDR3 contains 12 residues. Trimming at V came to 7 bases and at J to 2 bases, leaving 4 bases not matched to a gene. The V gene's germline CDR1 is GTSNPN and CDR2 SVGIG (reference sequence). CDR3 amino acids: CAFDRVNTEAFF. Written as DNA, the CDR3 is TGTGCCTTTGACAGGGTCAACACTGAAGCTTTCTTT.

This chain connects TRBV12-5 to TRBJ1-5; 7 nucleotides agree with TRBD1. V shed 0 bases and J 4 bases; nucleotides not matched to a gene: 6. The CDR3 is 16 amino acids. Germline CDR1 is LGHNT and CDR2 is FRNRAP. This CDR3 reads CASGLVLGQVNQPQHF. The CDR3 region has the DNA TGTGCTAGTGGTTTGGTACTAGGACAGGTTAATCAGCCCCAGCATTTT.

The V call is TRBV12-5, the J call TRBJ2-7, with TRBD1 matching 7 bases. Unmatched junction bases numbered 13, after V lost 0 bases and J lost 5 bases. The CDR3 consists of 17 residues. Germline loops: CDR1 LGHNT, CDR2 FRNRAP. CDR3: CASGLVLRLKTGHEQYV. CDR3 bases: TGTGCTAGTGGTTTGGTACTTCGGCTAAAGACAGGGCACGAGCAGTACGTC.

This clone showed up just a few times. The gene calls are TRBV7-9 and TRBJ1-2; perhaps TRBD1 as D (5 bases). There are 15 residues in the CDR3. Germline lookup yields CDR1 SEHNR and CDR2 FQNEAQ (reference sequence). Trimming stripped 2 bases from V and 2 bases from J, with 12 bases between. The CDR3 coding sequence is TGTGCCAGCAGCTTATCGCTGGGGCAGAACTATGGCTACACCTTC. It codes for CASSLSLGQNYGYTF.

The chain links TRBV28 to TRBJ1-2; 7 bases are a match to TRBD1. The CDR3 has 17 amino acids. Germline V gene lookup returns CDR1 MDHEN and CDR2 SYDVKM. The trim removed 2 bases at V and 1 base at J, leaving 10 bases unmatched. The chain's CDR3 is CASSLVDRFGGNYGYTF. Here the CDR3 DNA reads TGTGCCAGCAGTTTAGTGGACAGGTTCGGGGGTAACTATGGCTACACCTTC.

The V gene is TRBV6-5, the J gene TRBJ1-1, with no clear D. Germline values: CDR1 MNHEY, CDR2 SVGAGI. This CDR3 spans 14 amino acids. V was trimmed by 8 bases and J by 2 bases, leaving 15 bases between them. The CDR3 nucleotides are TGTGCCAGCTGGTTCGGGGAACTCAACACTGAAGCTTTCTTT. Translating it yields CASWFGELNTEAFF.

The chain has TRBV27 and TRBJ1-2; D might be TRBD1 (5 bases). V dropped 7 bases and J dropped 4 bases, with 13 bases sitting between them. CDR1 MNHEY and CDR2 SMNVEV come from the germline V gene (reference sequence). There are 13 residues in the CDR3. CDR3 bases: TGTGCCAGCAAGACGGGGGGGGTCTATGGCTACACCTTC. This encodes CASKTGGVYGYTF.

This chain uses TRBV19 with TRBJ1-5, with TRBD1 matching 7 bases. Germline lookup yields CDR1 LNHDA and CDR2 SQIVND (reference sequence). The CDR3 has 15 amino acids. V dropped 6 bases and J dropped 0; count of bases not matched to a gene: 5. CDR3 loop: CASRPQGNSNQPQHF. The CDR3 DNA sequence: TGTGCCAGTAGGCCACAGGGGAATAGCAATCAGCCCCAGCATTTT.

V usage is TRBV14 and J usage is TRBJ1-1, with no clear D. The CDR3 has 12 residues. V was cut by 4 bases and J by 11 bases, with 14 bases left in between. CDR1 is SGHDN, CDR2 FVKESK, per germline. This CDR3 is CASSPSANRAFF. The DNA of the CDR3 is TGTGCCAGCAGCCCCTCTGCTAATCGGGCTTTCTTT.

This clone was counted a few times. V usage is TRBV6-4 and J usage is TRBJ2-2; D gene ambiguous. The germline V and J ends were trimmed by 3 bases and 1 base, with 3 bases remaining between them. CDR1 is MRHNA and CDR2 is SNTAGT in the germline V gene. The CDR3 runs 13 residues. CDR3 loop: CASSEGNTGELFF. CDR3 DNA sequence: TGTGCCAGCAGTGAAGGGAACACCGGGGAGCTGTTTTTT.

The V gene is TRBV5-4, the J gene TRBJ2-7, with 11 bases fitting TRBD2. Germline-derived CDR1 and CDR2 are SGHNT and YYREEE (reference sequence). The length of the CDR3 is 16 residues. The ends lost 2 bases at V and 3 bases at J; junction bases unmatched: 7. The CDR3 coding sequence is TGTGCCAGCAGCTTTGGGCCGGGACTAGCGGACTACGAGCAGTACTTC. This encodes CASSFGPGLADYEQYF.

The V and J genes are TRBV11-3 and TRBJ2-2, with D possibly being TRBD1 (6 bases). V shed 5 bases and J shed 5 bases, with 15 bases lying between them. The CDR3 extends over 15 amino acids. Looked up from germline, CDR1 is SGHNT and CDR2 is YENEEA. CDR3 sequence: CASSPQGQGTGELFF. In DNA, the CDR3 is TGTGCCAGCAGCCCCCAGGGTCAGGGGACCGGGGAGCTGTTTTTT.

V gene TRBV12-5 combines with J gene TRBJ1-1; D unresolved. The CDR3 totals 12 residues. Trimming stripped 7 bases from V and 4 bases from J, with 10 bases between. Looked up from germline, CDR1 is LGHNT and CDR2 is FRNRAP. The CDR3 DNA follows: TGTGCTAGTGCCCCAAGGATCACTGAAGCTTTCTTT. It yields the protein CASAPRITEAFF.

The rearrangement joins TRBV5-5 to TRBJ1-1; D remains ambiguous. The CDR3 is made up of 13 amino acids. V was shortened by 1 base and J by 0 bases, with 4 bases between the two germline ends. Germline loops: CDR1 SGHKS, CDR2 YYEKEE (reference sequence). The CDR3, as DNA: TGTGCCAGCAGCTTGCTACTGAACACTGAAGCTTTCTTT. It yields the protein CASSLLLNTEAFF.

J is TRBJ1-3 and V is TRBV9; D perhaps matches TRBD1 (5 bases). Germline CDR1 SGDLS, CDR2 YYNGEE. The CDR3 spans 17 residues. Trimming pared 3 bases from V and 0 bases from J, leaving 16 bases between. In DNA, the CDR3 is TGTGCCAGCAGCGCCCCCTCAGGGACCCGCTCTGGAAACACCATATATTTT. This translates into CASSAPSGTRSGNTIYF.

V usage is TRBV2 and J usage is TRBJ1-5; D is unclear. Trimming took 3 bases from V and 4 from J, leaving 7 bases between them. Germline CDR1 SNHLY, CDR2 FYNNEI. CDR3 size: 13 residues. CDR3 in DNA: TGTGCCAGCAGTGATCACGGGAATCAGCCCCAGCATTTT. Residues: CASSDHGNQPQHF.

The chain links TRBV7-9 to TRBJ1-6; D perhaps matches TRBD1 (5 bases). The CDR3 extends over 16 amino acids. The V gene lost 2 bases and the J gene lost 8 bases, with 16 bases spanning the gap. CDR1 and CDR2 (germline): SEHNR, FQNEAQ (reference sequence). The CDR3 DNA follows: TGTGCCAGCAGCTTATCAGGAGGGACGTCCGATTCACCCCTCCACTTT. This gives the protein CASSLSGGTSDSPLHF.

A single count supports this clone. This chain links TRBV9 with TRBJ1-2; 7 positions match TRBD1. J lost 0 bases, V lost 4 bases, and 9 bases had no gene match. There are 16 residues in the CDR3. CDR1 is SGDLS and CDR2 is YYNGEE in the germline V gene. The CDR3 nucleotides read TGTGCCAGCAGCAAAACCGGGACAGTAGCTAACTATGGCTACACCTTC. It specifies CASSKTGTVANYGYTF.

This chain uses TRBV18 with TRBJ1-6; no definite D call. CDR3 length equals 17 residues. Germline loops: CDR1 KGHSH, CDR2 LQKENI. Trimming pared 3 bases from V and 4 bases from J, leaving 16 bases between. For the CDR3, the DNA is TGTGCCAGCTCACCCGCCGGGCGGCTGCTATATAATTCACCCCTCCACTTT. Encoded protein: CASSPAGRLLYNSPLHF.